The 4 T cell receptor beta chains below all came from one sample that was sequenced in a study of radiotherapy plus CTLA-4 blockade in lung cancer (dated by TCRdb to 2016 to 2019). The library was prepared using the immunoSEQ multiplex PCR assay. This is the immuneACCESS table as TCRdb keeps it, with only in-frame sequences that have V and J called. A part of the clones is gone; compared with another copy, unresolved V genes explain less than half, and the rest is unexplained. The sample table records roughly 54,000 clones; approximately 84% of these occur just once. The ten largest clones capture more than 4% of the sample. This specimen was peripheral blood, taken from a patient treated with radiotherapy plus ipilimumab. Every receptor here comes from a human donor with non-small cell lung cancer whose response to radiotherapy plus ipilimumab could not be evaluated.

V is TRBV27 and J is TRBJ1-5; TRBD1 aligns across 7 bases. There are 14 residues in the CDR3. Trimming cost V 5 bases and J 6 bases; bases outside gene matches: 7. Germline values: CDR1 MNHEY, CDR2 SMNVEV (reference sequence). The CDR3 is CASSDRGHGQPQHF. Written as DNA, the CDR3 is TGTGCCAGCAGTGATAGGGGGCATGGTCAGCCCCAGCATTTT.

The chain links TRBV7-9 to TRBJ2-2, with 10 bases matching TRBD1. Germline loops: CDR1 SEHNR, CDR2 FQNEAQ (reference sequence). J was trimmed by 5 bases and V by 5 bases; bases with no gene match: 5. The CDR3 sequence is 15 residues long. CDR3 region: CASSLRDRGTGELFF. The DNA for the CDR3 is TGTGCCAGCAGCCTCCGGGACAGGGGAACCGGGGAGCTGTTTTTT.

V and J are TRBV19 and TRBJ1-1; maybe TRBD1 (5 bases). Trimming left V 7 bases short and J 6 bases short, with 9 bases between. Germline CDR1 and CDR2: LNHDA and SQIVND (reference sequence). This CDR3 is built from 11 residues. CDR3 amino acids: CASIQGPEAFF. Written as DNA, the CDR3 is TGTGCCAGTATCCAGGGCCCTGAAGCTTTCTTT.

The CDR3 here is CASSSREIREETQYF. DNA for the CDR3: TGTGCCAGCAGTAGCCGGGAGATCCGCGAAGAGACCCAGTACTTC. The chain employs TRBV5-4 and TRBJ2-5; D may be TRBD2 (6 bases). Germline V gene data show CDR1 as SGHNT and CDR2 as YYREEE (reference sequence). The CDR3 extends over 15 amino acids. V gave up 5 bases and J gave up 3 bases, with 17 bases separating them.